The 10 T cell receptor beta chains below come from one sample, sequenced in a study of molecular identifiers for immune sequencing clone quantification. TCRdb passed the PCR reads through MiXCR, listing each CDR3 protein once. The sample has about 320,000 distinct CDR3 sequences, 24% seen once. The source material was naive CD8+ T cells from blood, with Jurkat cell RNA spiked in. Stated subset: FACS-sorted CD8+CD4-CCR7+CD45RA+ naive T cells. The source is a human donor in good health. Some libraries in this study had Jurkat cell RNA spiked in.

Worth noting for this clonotype: This may stem from a read error, because a much larger clone lies one nucleotide away. This rearrangement joins TRBV6-1 to TRBJ2-5; a weak D match, TRBD1 (6 bases). The CDR3 has 14 residues. V shed 10 bases and J shed 5 bases, with 20 bases lying between them. Germline V lookup: CDR1 MNHNS, CDR2 SASEGT. This CDR3 is CATRANRDFETQYF. The CDR3 DNA reads TGTGCCACCCGAGCAAACAGGGATTTTGAGACCCAGTACTTC.

With respect to this clonotype: A much larger clonotype is one base distant, so this may be a read error. The chain couples TRBV7-2 to TRBJ1-2, with D unclear. Looked up from germline, CDR1 is SGHTA and CDR2 is FQGNSA. This CDR3 region has 11 residues. The CDR3 DNA follows: TGTGCCAGCAGCACCATGCAAGGCTACCCCTTC. Protein: CASSTMQGYPF.

The chain couples TRBV27 to TRBJ2-7; D uncertain. CDR3 length equals 13 residues. Per the germline V gene, CDR1 is MNHEY and CDR2 is SMNVEV (reference sequence). The V and J ends lost 6 bases and 5 bases respectively, with 14 bases between them. The CDR3 loop is CASRRRLSHEQYF. For the CDR3, the DNA is TGTGCCAGCAGAAGGAGACTTTCCCACGAGCAGTACTTC.

There are a few counts of this clonotype. The gene calls are TRBV28 and TRBJ1-4; no clear D. Germline V lookup: CDR1 MDHEN, CDR2 SYDVKM. The CDR3 covers 14 residues. V was trimmed by 6 bases and J by 8 bases, leaving 16 bases between them. CDR3 loop: CASSPGEGSEKLFF. The DNA of the CDR3 is TGTGCCAGCAGCCCCGGGGAGGGTAGCGAAAAACTGTTTTTT.

On this clonotype: A single base separates this from a much larger clone, so it may be a read error. This chain connects TRBV11-2 to TRBJ2-7, with 10 bases that match TRBD2. Germline-derived CDR1 and CDR2 are SGHAT and FQNNGV. This CDR3 contains 15 residues. The CDR3 bases are TGTGCCAGCAGCCCACCGAGGACTAGCGGATACGGGCAGTACTTC. It is translated as CASSPPRTSGYGQYF.

This chain links TRBV7-2 with TRBJ2-3, with a possible D match to TRBD1 (6 bases). Germline CDR1 and CDR2: SGHTA and FQGNSA. The CDR3 covers 14 residues. The germline V and J ends were trimmed by 4 bases and 6 bases, with 14 bases remaining between them. The CDR3 coding sequence is TGTGCCAGCAGCTCCCCAGGGGAACCGGATACGCAGTATTTT. This codes for CASSSPGEPDTQYF.

This clonotype has just a few counts. V usage is TRBV20-1 and J usage is TRBJ2-5; 10 nucleotides match TRBD2. The CDR3 length is 15 residues. Germline V gives CDR1 DFQATT, CDR2 SNEGSKA (reference sequence). V was clipped by 2 bases and J by 1 base; unmatched bases: 4. CDR3 bases: TGCAGTGCTAGAACTAGCGGGATGGGCCAAGAGACCCAGTACTTC. This codes for CSARTSGMGQETQYF.

This clonotype came up many times. V gene TRBV2 combines with J gene TRBJ2-7, with a possible D match to TRBD1 (5 bases). Trimming took off 11 bases at V and 3 bases at J, with 17 bases between the two ends. The CDR3 extends over 13 amino acids. Per the germline V gene, CDR1 is SNHLY and CDR2 is FYNNEI. CDR3 in amino acids: CAAAVGLFYEQYF. The CDR3 DNA reads as TGTGCCGCCGCGGTGGGGCTTTTCTACGAGCAGTACTTC.

This clonotype was recorded once. A much larger clone is a single base away; this may be a read error. J is TRBJ2-5 and V is TRBV5-5; TRBD1 agrees at 9 bases. Germline CDR1 SGHKS, CDR2 YYEKEE (reference sequence). V lost 3 bases to trimming and J lost 5 bases; unmatched junction nucleotides: 11. CDR3 length: 16 residues. The CDR3 DNA sequence: TGTGCCAGCAGCTATGGGTGGACAGGGGAAGTGGAGACCCAGTACTTC. Protein sequence: CASSYGWTGEVETQYF.

The table lists this clonotype with many counts. The chain has TRBV5-1 and TRBJ2-7; D is unclear. Germline-derived CDR1 and CDR2 are SGHRS and YFSETQ. The CDR3 extends over 14 amino acids. Trimming stripped 5 bases from V and 3 bases from J, with 15 bases between. The CDR3 spells CASRSEFQYYEQYF. The CDR3 region has the DNA TGCGCCAGCAGAAGTGAATTTCAGTACTACGAGCAGTACTTC.